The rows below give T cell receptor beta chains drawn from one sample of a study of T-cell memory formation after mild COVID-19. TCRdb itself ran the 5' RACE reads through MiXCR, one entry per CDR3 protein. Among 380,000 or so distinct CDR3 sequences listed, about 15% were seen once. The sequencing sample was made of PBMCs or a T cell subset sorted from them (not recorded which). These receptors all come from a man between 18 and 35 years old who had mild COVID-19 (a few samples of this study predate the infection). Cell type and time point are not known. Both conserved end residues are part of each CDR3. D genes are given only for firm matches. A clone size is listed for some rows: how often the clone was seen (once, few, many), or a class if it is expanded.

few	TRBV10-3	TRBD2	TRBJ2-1	CAMGVGTSTWNEQFF	TGTGCCATGGGAGTAGGGACTAGCACGTGGAATGAGCAGTTCTTC
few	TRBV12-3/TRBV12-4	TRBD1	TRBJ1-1	CASSPRDRVYPEAFF	TGTGCCAGCAGTCCAAGGGACAGGGTCTACCCTGAAGCTTTCTTT
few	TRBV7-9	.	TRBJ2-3	CASSYGGSQYF	TGTGCCAGCAGCTACGGCGGATCGCAGTATTTT
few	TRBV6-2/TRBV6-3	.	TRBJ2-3	CASGHGLEDTQYF	TGTGCCAGCGGGCACGGGTTGGAAGATACGCAGTATTTT
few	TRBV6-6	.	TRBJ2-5	CASSSLLRTQQETQYF	TGTGCCAGCAGTTCCCTATTGCGAACACAGCAAGAGACCCAGTACTTC
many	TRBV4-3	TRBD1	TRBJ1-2	CASSQDDRANVYGYTF	TGCGCCAGCAGCCAAGACGACAGGGCCAACGTCTATGGCTACACCTTC
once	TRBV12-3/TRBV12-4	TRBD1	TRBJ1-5	CASRRQGPQPQHF	TGTGCCAGCAGGCGACAGGGGCCTCAGCCCCAGCATTTT
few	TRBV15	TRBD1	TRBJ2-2	CATGSPGQDTGELFF	TGTGCCACCGGCAGCCCGGGACAGGACACCGGGGAGCTGTTTTTT
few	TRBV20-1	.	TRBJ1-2	CSASATTFPGLGGYTF	TGCAGTGCTAGCGCTACCACCTTCCCCGGCCTAGGTGGCTACACCTTC
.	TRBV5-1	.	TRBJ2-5	CASSLVKSGRETQYF	TGCGCCAGCAGCTTGGTGAAGTCGGGGAGAGAGACCCAGTACTTC
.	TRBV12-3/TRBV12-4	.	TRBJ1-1	CASSLWETEAFF	TGTGCCAGCAGTTTGTGGGAAACTGAAGCTTTCTTT
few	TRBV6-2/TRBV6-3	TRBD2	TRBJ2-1	CASSSPAGDNEQFF	TGTGCCAGCAGTAGTCCAGCGGGGGACAATGAGCAGTTCTTC
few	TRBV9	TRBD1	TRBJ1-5	CASSVEEGASNQPQHF	TGTGCCAGCAGCGTAGAAGAGGGGGCGAGCAATCAGCCCCAGCATTTT
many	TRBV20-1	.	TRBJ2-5	CSASRVVETQYF	TGCAGTGCTAGCAGGGTGGTGGAGACCCAGTACTTC
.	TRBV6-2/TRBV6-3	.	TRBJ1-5	CASSYRAHGQPQHF	TGTGCCAGCAGTTACCGGGCTCACGGCCAGCCCCAGCATTTT
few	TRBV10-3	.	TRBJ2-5	CAISDGTEGSETQYF	TGTGCCATCAGTGATGGAACAGAGGGTTCGGAGACCCAGTACTTC
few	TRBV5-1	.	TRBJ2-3	CASSAPGMTDTQYF	TGCGCCAGCAGCGCACCAGGGATGACAGATACGCAGTATTTT
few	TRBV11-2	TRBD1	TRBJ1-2	CASSPDRATRYGYTF	TGTGCCAGCAGCCCGGACAGGGCGACCCGCTATGGCTACACCTTC
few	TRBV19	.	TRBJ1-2	CASKHPGDGYTF	TGTGCCAGTAAACACCCAGGGGATGGCTACACCTTC
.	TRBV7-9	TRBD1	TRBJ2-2	CASSLRQGLDTGELFF	TGTGCCAGCAGCTTGAGACAGGGTCTAGACACCGGGGAGCTGTTTTTT
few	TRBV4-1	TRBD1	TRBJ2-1	CASSQHTGGVSYNEQFF	TGCGCCAGCAGCCAACATACAGGGGGCGTCTCCTACAATGAGCAGTTCTTC
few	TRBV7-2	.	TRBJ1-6	CASSFGPSYNSPLHF	TGTGCCAGCAGCTTCGGCCCCTCCTATAATTCACCCCTCCACTTT
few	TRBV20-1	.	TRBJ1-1	CSADRGLNTEAFF	TGCAGTGCTGATCGGGGGCTGAACACTGAAGCTTTCTTT
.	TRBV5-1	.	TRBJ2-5	CASSYGSPRQETQYF	TGCGCCAGCAGCTATGGCAGCCCTCGACAAGAGACCCAGTACTTC